A single TCR beta chain is shown here with its context. Those who participated ranged in age from 18 to 89 years and resided in around 22 US areas. Participants' reported clinical history set cohort assignment. Each exposed participant met a COVID-19 case in the 2 weeks preceding study entry. V was pared by 2 bases and J by 3 bases, with 9 bases between. This CDR3 contains 15 residues. CDR1 and CDR2 (germline): SGHNT, YYREEE (reference sequence). The sample comes from a study of blood T cell repertoires in COVID-19. Across the whole study: The analysed material was cDNA or gDNA that came from T cells, B-cell-depleted T cells, or PBMCs.

Generated by immunoSEQ multiplex PCR, the TCRdb table keeps only in-frame clones and is missing some. The sample holds 210,000 or so clones, roughly 88% seen once. Input material: PBMCs or T cells enriched from blood (not recorded which). The origin of this receptor is a young woman who had been exposed to COVID-19. V is TRBV5-4 and J is TRBJ2-6, with a weak D call TRBD1 (5 bases). Written as DNA, the CDR3 is TGTGCCAGCAGCTTTGGGGCTGGTGGGGCCAACGTCCTGACTTTC. Encoded protein: CASSFGAGGANVLTF.